Each of the 22 T cell receptor beta chains below was sequenced from the same sample in a study of identical twins. A single record per CDR3 protein comes from TCRdb applying MiXCR to the 5' RACE reads. The table has 750,000 to 950,000 distinct CDR3 sequences, 9% to 15% seen once. This same sample was also taken into another study, of yellow fever vaccine responses in identical twins.

Sequenced: PBMCs. The source is a woman aged 18-29 years in good health.

The V gene is TRBV7-9, the J gene TRBJ2-5, with D perhaps matching TRBD2 (6 bases). Trimming cost V 5 bases and J 2 bases, with 18 bases left between them. This CDR3 is built from 16 residues. CDR1 and CDR2 from the germline V gene are SEHNR and FQNEAQ (reference sequence). The CDR3 coding sequence is TGTGCCAGCAGCCCGGGGGTCGCGGGACCGCAAGAGACCCAGTACTTC. Amino acids: CASSPGVAGPQETQYF.

The sample holds a few counts of this clonotype. The V and J genes are TRBV29-1 and TRBJ2-1, with a possible D match to TRBD2 (6 bases). The CDR3 is made up of 13 amino acids. The V gene's germline CDR1 is SQVTM and CDR2 ANQGSEA. Trimming pared 0 bases from V and 8 bases from J, leaving 11 bases between. The CDR3 loop reads CSVEDRRGYEQFF. Here the CDR3 DNA reads TGCAGCGTTGAAGATCGGAGGGGTTATGAGCAGTTCTTC.

This chain joins TRBV10-3 and TRBJ2-6; D gene uncertain. The germline V gene encodes CDR1 ENHRY and CDR2 SYGVKD. V was clipped by 10 bases and J by 1 base, with 8 bases between them. The CDR3 has 13 amino acids. Here the CDR3 DNA reads TGTGCCACGCTAAATTCTGGGGCCAACGTCCTGACTTTC. Translated: CATLNSGANVLTF.

This clonotype was found a few times. J is TRBJ1-1 and V is TRBV6-1, with TRBD1 identical over 7 bases. The CDR3 is made up of 14 amino acids. Germline CDR1 MNHNS, CDR2 SASEGT. The V and J ends lost 6 bases and 7 bases, in that order; junction bases with no gene match: 11. CDR3 residues: CASSKKAGGIEAFF. The CDR3 DNA reads as TGTGCCAGCAGCAAAAAGGCAGGGGGAATTGAAGCTTTCTTT.

This clonotype was seen many times. CDR3 region: CASSERAGEEETQYF. The CDR3 region has the DNA TGTGCCAGCAGTGAACGAGCGGGTGAAGAAGAGACCCAGTACTTC. The chain employs TRBV25-1 and TRBJ2-5, with TRBD2 as a possible D gene (6 bases). Germline loops: CDR1 MGHDK, CDR2 SYGVNS. This CDR3 has 15 residues. V was pared by 2 bases and J by 3 bases, with 13 bases between.

This chain links TRBV7-2 with TRBJ1-1; no reliable D call. Germline V gene data show CDR1 as SGHTA and CDR2 as FQGNSA. Trimming shortened V by 2 bases and J by 7 bases, and 5 bases separated the two germline ends. This CDR3 is built from 11 residues. CDR3 DNA sequence: TGTGCCAGCAGCTTAAACGTTGAAGCTTTCTTT. This translates into CASSLNVEAFF.

To note about this clonotype: A much larger clone lies one base from this, so it may be a read error. The rearrangement uses TRBV12-3 or TRBV12-4 and TRBJ2-3; tentative D call: TRBD1 (5 bases). The CDR3 totals 12 residues. CDR3 in amino acids: CASRTITGTQYF. For the CDR3, the DNA is TGTGCCAGCAGAACCATCACAGGTACGCAGTATTTT.

Many counts were recorded for this clonotype. The chain couples TRBV12-3 or TRBV12-4 to TRBJ2-1; D perhaps matches TRBD2 (7 bases). Deletions cut 3 bases from V and 6 bases from J, with 18 bases between. The CDR3 length is 16 residues. CDR3 coding DNA: TGTGCCAGCAGTTTCAGACTAGCCCAAGGGGGCAATGAGCAGTTCTTC. Translating it yields CASSFRLAQGGNEQFF.

This chain connects TRBV9 to TRBJ1-2, with D perhaps TRBD1 (6 bases). Trimming stripped 0 bases from V and 4 bases from J, with 13 bases between. The germline gives CDR1 SGDLS, CDR2 YYNGEE. The CDR3 totals 15 residues. CDR3 nucleotides: TGTGCCAGCAGCGTAGGACGCGGGGGCCCCTATGGCTACACCTTC. This sequence encodes CASSVGRGGPYGYTF.

The chain employs TRBV10-1 and TRBJ1-1; no firm D call. CDR1 is WNHNN and CDR2 is SYGVQD in the germline V gene (reference sequence). Trimming took off 3 bases at V and 1 base at J, with 6 bases between the two ends. The CDR3 loop spans 13 amino acids. For the CDR3, the DNA is TGCGCCAGCAGTGAATCGGCGAACACTGAAGCTTTCTTT. Its protein product is CASSESANTEAFF.

This clonotype was recorded many times. The rearrangement joins TRBV29-1 to TRBJ1-1; D is unclear. Trimming removed 2 bases from V and 0 bases from J, with 10 bases in between. Germline V gene lookup returns CDR1 SQVTM and CDR2 ANQGSEA. This CDR3 is built from 14 residues. CDR3 DNA sequence: TGCAGCGTTGAATGGCCAGATATGAACACTGAAGCTTTCTTT. It codes for CSVEWPDMNTEAFF.

This clonotype was picked up a small number of times. The genes are TRBV4-2 and TRBJ2-3; 7 bases fit TRBD1. Germline V gives CDR1 LGHNA, CDR2 YNFKEQ. The junction had 3 bases not matched to a gene; V was cut back by 0 bases and J by 0 bases. This CDR3 is 16 amino acids long. CDR3 coding DNA: TGTGCCAGCAGCCAAGATGACAGGGTGAGCACAGATACGCAGTATTTT. Translated: CASSQDDRVSTDTQYF.

This clonotype was seen ten or more times. V is TRBV29-1 and J is TRBJ2-7, with 10 bases fitting TRBD1. The CDR3 spans 14 residues. Germline V CDR1 and CDR2: SQVTM, ANQGSEA. Trimming removed 2 bases from V and 3 bases from J; junction bases left unmatched: 4. This CDR3 is CSVEPGQGDYEQYF. DNA for the CDR3: TGCAGCGTTGAACCCGGACAGGGGGACTACGAGCAGTACTTC.

This clonotype was seen many times. The V and J genes are TRBV20-1 and TRBJ1-5; TRBD1 is a possible D gene (6 bases). V lost 5 bases and J lost 7, with 15 bases in between. This CDR3 spans 13 amino acids. Germline V gene lookup returns CDR1 DFQATT and CDR2 SNEGSKA (reference sequence). CDR3 protein: CSAHWEGVQPQHF. CDR3 nucleotide sequence: TGCAGTGCTCACTGGGAGGGGGTGCAGCCCCAGCATTTT.

This clonotype was detected only a few times. This rearrangement joins TRBV12-3 or TRBV12-4 to TRBJ1-2; no clear D gene. The length of the CDR3 is 13 residues. The V end lost 5 bases, the J end lost 8 bases, and 15 bases lay between the germline ends. CDR3 sequence (DNA): TGTGCCAGCAGTCCTCGCAAAGTGGGGGGCTACACCTTC. Protein product: CASSPRKVGGYTF.

The V gene is TRBV20-1, the J gene TRBJ1-5, with D tentatively TRBD1 (5 bases). The CDR3 consists of 17 residues. Germline V gives CDR1 DFQATT, CDR2 SNEGSKA (reference sequence). V lost 5 bases and J 0 bases, leaving 20 bases between the germline ends. CDR3 loop: CSASGDLGENSNQPQHF. CDR3 nucleotides: TGCAGTGCTTCGGGGGATTTGGGTGAGAATAGCAATCAGCCCCAGCATTTT.

The chain joins TRBV7-9 to TRBJ1-1, with D possibly being TRBD1 (6 bases). Deletions cut 4 bases from V and 5 bases from J, with 20 bases between. The CDR3 loop spans 16 amino acids. Germline CDR1 reads SEHNR; CDR2 reads FQNEAQ (reference sequence). CDR3 protein: CASSSGRGAQRTEAFF. CDR3 coding DNA: TGTGCCAGCAGCTCCGGGAGGGGGGCGCAACGGACTGAAGCTTTCTTT.

In its sample, this clonotype was seen many times. The chain uses TRBV5-6 and TRBJ2-7; D remains unclear. Per the germline V gene, CDR1 is SGHDT and CDR2 is YYEEEE. The CDR3 is 15 residues long. Trimming pared 2 bases from V and 3 bases from J, leaving 15 bases between. The CDR3 bases are TGTGCCAGCAGCTTTGATGACGGAGCGAACTACGAGCAGTACGTC. Encoded protein: CASSFDDGANYEQYV.

The V and J genes are TRBV4-1 and TRBJ2-7; 14 bases are shared with TRBD2. The CDR3 is 18 amino acids. Germline CDR1 MGHRA, CDR2 YSYEKL. J gave up 4 bases and V 1 base, and 9 bases lay outside the gene matches. The CDR3 reads CASSQAPGGLAGGYEQYF. CDR3 coding DNA: TGCGCCAGCAGCCAAGCCCCAGGTGGACTAGCGGGAGGTTACGAGCAGTACTTC.

This clonotype was observed at least ten times. This rearrangement joins TRBV4-1 to TRBJ1-6, with a weak D call TRBD1 (6 bases). The CDR3 runs 16 residues. The germline CDR1 and CDR2 sequences are MGHRA and YSYEKL. The germline V and J ends were trimmed by 3 bases and 7 bases, with 16 bases remaining between them. The CDR3 DNA is TGCGCCAGCAGCCACCTACAGGGCGAACGGAATTCACCCCTCCACTTT. Translation gives CASSHLQGERNSPLHF.

This clonotype has a count of ten or more. CDR3 bases: TGTGCCAGCAGCTTCCAAGGGTTCGCGAACACCGGGGAGCTGTTTTTT. This gives the protein CASSFQGFANTGELFF. The rearrangement uses TRBV5-8 and TRBJ2-2; D remains unclear. The ends were cut back, 2 bases at V and 0 bases at J, with 11 bases in the middle. The CDR3 length is 16 residues. Germline CDR1 and CDR2: SGHTS and YDEGEE. The complete variable domain, with remaining parts taken from reference TRBV5-8 and TRBJ2-2, reads EAGVTQSPTHLIKTRGQQATLRCSPISGHTSVYWYQQALGLGLQFLLWYDEGEERNRGNFPPRFSGRQFPNYSSELNVNALELEDSALYLCASSFQGFANTGELFFGEGSRLTVL.

This chain links TRBV9 with TRBJ2-7, with D possibly matching TRBD1 (6 bases). CDR1 is SGDLS and CDR2 is YYNGEE in the germline V gene. The length of the CDR3 is 17 residues. The V gene lost 0 bases and the J gene lost 0 bases, with 16 bases spanning the gap. DNA for the CDR3: TGTGCCAGCAGCGTAGAGGCCAGACAGGTACCCTCCTACGAGCAGTACTTC. Its translation is CASSVEARQVPSYEQYF.